The rows below give T cell receptor beta chains drawn from one sample of a study of T cell changes during pregnancy in multiple sclerosis. The repertoire was sequenced with immunoSEQ multiplex PCR; TCRdb's copy has only in-frame clones and lacks some. The sample yields about 60,000 clones, roughly 92% seen once. Source: peripheral blood, taken in the first trimester of pregnancy. The receptors shown here come from a female donor with multiple sclerosis, enrolled in a pregnancy study. CDR3s include the opening cysteine and the closing phenylalanine or tryptophan. D genes are given only for firm matches. Where a row states a size, it is once, few, many or the class of an expanded clone; other rows omit it.

j_gene	abundance	v_gene	d_gene	CDR3aa
TRBJ1-1	-	TRBV29-1	TRBD1	CSVEGGGRRVGTEAFF
TRBJ2-1	-	TRBV11-3	TRBD2	CASSPRGGGILRNNEQFF
TRBJ1-4	once	TRBV5-4	TRBD1	CASSLYPGQGKEKLFF
TRBJ1-2	once	TRBV15	-	CATSRVGREANYGYTF
TRBJ1-4	-	TRBV25-1	TRBD1	CASSGGTGAGEKLFF
TRBJ2-3	-	TRBV29-1	-	CSVGGTLLTDTQYF
TRBJ2-2	-	TRBV9	-	CASSSQGGFDSPGELFF
TRBJ1-5	-	TRBV5-6	TRBD1	CASSSRRTGGRNQPQHF
TRBJ2-5	-	TRBV30	TRBD1	CAWSYPGQGIETQYF
TRBJ1-1	once	TRBV7-8	TRBD1	CASSWDREVGKAFF
TRBJ2-3	-	TRBV9	-	CASSVAAGGFTDTQYF
TRBJ1-3	-	TRBV4-3	-	CASSPRVRTGNTIYF
TRBJ1-1	-	TRBV10-2	TRBD1	CASRDRGETEAFF